The rows below give T cell receptor beta chains drawn from one sample of a study of T cells in Graves' hyperthyroidism and ophthalmopathy. A single record per CDR3 protein comes from TCRdb applying MiXCR to the multiplex PCR reads. The sample has roughly 750,000 distinct CDR3 sequences; about a sixth are singletons. The sample taken for sequencing was blood. The receptor set was obtained from a man aged 18 to 29 with Graves' hyperthyroidism. Both conserved end residues are part of each CDR3. D genes are given only for firm matches. A row's size may be missing; if present it is once, few, many or a size class.

J gene | V gene | clone size | D gene | CDR3 protein | CDR3 DNA
TRBJ2-2 | TRBV28 | many | NA | CASKGGPPNTGELFF | TGTGCCAGCAAGGGGGGGCCACCGAACACCGGGGAGCTGTTTTTT
TRBJ2-2 | TRBV12-3/TRBV12-4 | NA | NA | CASSLAPAGELFF | TGTGCCAGCAGTTTAGCTCCCGCCGGGGAGCTGTTTTTT
TRBJ2-1 | TRBV4-1 | NA | NA | CASSQDWDRRTSSEQFF | TGCGCCAGCAGCCAAGATTGGGACAGGCGGACTAGCAGTGAGCAGTTCTTC
TRBJ1-1 | TRBV4-1 | few | NA | CASSQDWPMGTEAFF | TGCGCCAGCAGCCAAGATTGGCCGATGGGAACTGAAGCTTTCTTT
TRBJ2-7 | TRBV28 | many | NA | CASSWGTGTFSYEQYF | TGTGCCAGCAGTTGGGGCACCGGGACATTCTCCTACGAGCAGTACTTC
TRBJ2-3 | TRBV29-1 | few | TRBD1 | CSDRGQHTDTQYF | TGCAGCGACAGGGGGCAACACACAGATACGCAGTATTTT
TRBJ1-1 | TRBV29-1 | few | NA | CSVGEGVAFF | TGCAGCGTTGGGGAGGGAGTGGCTTTCTTT
TRBJ2-3 | TRBV30 | NA | TRBD2 | CAWRKLASGRVSTDTQYF | TGTGCCTGGAGGAAACTGGCTAGCGGGAGAGTTAGCACAGATACGCAGTATTTT
TRBJ2-2 | TRBV2 | few | NA | CASSVAGTNTGELFF | TGTGCCAGCAGTGTGGCAGGAACGAACACCGGGGAGCTGTTTTTT
TRBJ2-5 | TRBV28 | many | TRBD1 | CASSLTGRGETQYF | TGTGCCAGCAGTTTAACGGGCAGGGGGGAGACCCAGTACTTC
TRBJ2-7 | TRBV28 | few | TRBD1 | CASRVGQGGEQYF | TGTGCCAGCAGGGTTGGACAGGGAGGAGAGCAGTACTTC
TRBJ2-3 | TRBV7-9 | many | NA | CASSFGPEGGTDTQYF | TGTGCCAGCAGCTTCGGACCGGAAGGAGGAACAGATACGCAGTATTTT
TRBJ2-5 | TRBV5-4 | few | NA | CASSGGGQTGTQYF | TGTGCCAGCAGCGGGGGGGGACAGACTGGGACCCAGTACTTC
TRBJ1-2 | TRBV5-4 | NA | TRBD1 | CASSLGKGQPGGYTF | TGTGCCAGCAGCTTGGGAAAGGGACAGCCTGGGGGCTACACCTTC
TRBJ2-1 | TRBV7-3 | few | TRBD2 | CASNSTQGLAGWDYNEQFF | TGTGCCAGCAACTCCACTCAGGGACTAGCGGGATGGGACTACAATGAGCAGTTCTTC
TRBJ2-5 | TRBV27 | many | NA | CASSIPGGTQYF | TGTGCCAGCAGTATCCCCGGGGGGACCCAGTACTTC
TRBJ1-3 | TRBV10-3 | NA | NA | CAISPGRSSGNTIYF | TGTGCCATCAGTCCTGGACGGAGCTCTGGAAACACCATATATTTT
TRBJ2-1 | TRBV7-3 | NA | NA | CASSYSVQGEQFF | TGTGCCAGCAGTTACAGTGTCCAAGGGGAGCAGTTCTTC
TRBJ1-2 | TRBV29-1 | NA | NA | CSVAEPGYTF | TGCAGCGTTGCAGAGCCCGGCTACACCTTC
TRBJ2-3 | TRBV30 | NA | NA | CAWTYGVDTQYF | TGTGCCTGGACCTATGGGGTGGATACGCAGTATTTT
TRBJ2-6 | TRBV19 | NA | NA | CASRMQGYVGANVLTF | TGTGCCAGTAGGATGCAGGGCTACGTAGGGGCCAACGTCCTGACTTTC